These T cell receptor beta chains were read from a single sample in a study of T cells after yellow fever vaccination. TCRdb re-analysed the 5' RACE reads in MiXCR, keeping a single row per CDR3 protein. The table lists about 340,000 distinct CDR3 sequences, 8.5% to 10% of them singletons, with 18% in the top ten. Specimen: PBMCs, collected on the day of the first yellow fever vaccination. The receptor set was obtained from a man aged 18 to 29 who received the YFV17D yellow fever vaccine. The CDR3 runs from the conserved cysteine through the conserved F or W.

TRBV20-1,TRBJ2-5,CSARGLAGSETQYF
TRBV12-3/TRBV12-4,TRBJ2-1,CASSFGLAGAFANEQFF
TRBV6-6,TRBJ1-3,CASIVSSGNTIYF
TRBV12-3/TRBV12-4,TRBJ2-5,CASSSPAGLGETQYF
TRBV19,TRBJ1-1,CASNSQEGADTEAFF
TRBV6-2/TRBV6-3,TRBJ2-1,CASSFLGQVQFF
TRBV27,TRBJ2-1,CASRHRAPDNEQFF
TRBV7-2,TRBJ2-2,CASSSPRLGRGTGELFF
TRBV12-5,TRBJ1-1,CASGSQDTEAFF
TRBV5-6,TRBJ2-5,CASSFFSAEGTQYF
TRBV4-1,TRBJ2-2,CASSGPGGRGELFF
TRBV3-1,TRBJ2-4,CASSQASGNIQYF
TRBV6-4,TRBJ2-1,CASSEFGYTAGEQFF
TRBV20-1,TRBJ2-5,CSARASHGHETQYF
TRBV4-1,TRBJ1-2,CASSRKTQAGYNYGYTF
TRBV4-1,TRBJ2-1,CASSQEGGRGAYNEQFF
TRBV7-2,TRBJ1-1,CASSSRRGNTEAFF
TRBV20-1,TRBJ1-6,CSASVQGRVGSPLHF
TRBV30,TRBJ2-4,CAWSRIGLVKNIQYF
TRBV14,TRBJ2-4,CASSQGQGTLGYF
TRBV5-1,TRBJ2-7,CASSPLGESSYEQYF
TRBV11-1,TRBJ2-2,CASSYQRGEPPNTGELFF
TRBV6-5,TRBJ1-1,CASRYWTGANTEAFF
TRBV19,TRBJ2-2,CASSIQNTGELFF
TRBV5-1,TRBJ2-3,CASSLAELSDTQYF
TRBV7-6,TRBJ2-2,CASSDTWTGTGELFF
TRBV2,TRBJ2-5,CASSTSGGEETQYF
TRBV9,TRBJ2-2,CASSVYITGELFF
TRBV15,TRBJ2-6,CATSSRTSGGRSGANVLTF
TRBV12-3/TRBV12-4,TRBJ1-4,CASSAGQGGEKLFF
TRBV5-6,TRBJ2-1,CASSLPRGNEQFF
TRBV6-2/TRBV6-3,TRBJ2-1,CASSYARERGWYNEQFF
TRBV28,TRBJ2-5,CASSPRGATEWGETQYF
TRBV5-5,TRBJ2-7,CASSLGFRAVYEQYF
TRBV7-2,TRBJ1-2,CASSPGGQGPYGYTF
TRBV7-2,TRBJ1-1,CASSFKLRGVPSTEAFF
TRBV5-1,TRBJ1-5,CASSLGPQKNQPQHF
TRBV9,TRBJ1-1,CASSVGGRTEAFF
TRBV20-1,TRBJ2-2,CSARGGSRGTGELFF
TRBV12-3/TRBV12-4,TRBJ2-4,CASSLAWLAGDQYF
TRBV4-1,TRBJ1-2,CASSPAALDYGYTF
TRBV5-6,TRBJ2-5,CASSPGTSPGGETQYF
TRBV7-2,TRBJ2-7,CASSPLNRGEQYF
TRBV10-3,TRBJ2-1,CAISESVFNEQFF
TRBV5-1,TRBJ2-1,CASRWLSLAGGLLGRSYNEQFF
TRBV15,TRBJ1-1,CATSDRANTEAFF
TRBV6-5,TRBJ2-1,CASRSTSQGYNEQFF
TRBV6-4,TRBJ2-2,CASSEWGRGTGELFF
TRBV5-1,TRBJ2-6,CASSFFSGANVLTF
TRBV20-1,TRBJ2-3,CSARGGGPTDTQYF
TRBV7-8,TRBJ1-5,CASSLRGVGDQPQHF
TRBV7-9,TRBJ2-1,CASSLLTGFFNEQFF
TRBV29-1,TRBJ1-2,CSALALPGNYGYTF
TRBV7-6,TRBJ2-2,CASSPGQGAPGELFF
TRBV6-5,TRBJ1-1,CASSYSIVGGEAFF